These 20 T cell receptor beta chains were all obtained from the same sample, sequenced in a study of blood T cell repertoires in COVID-19. Profiled with immunoSEQ multiplex PCR; TCRdb holds only in-frame clones, not every one. The sample yields under 250,000 clones, 80% to 90% seen once. Input material: peripheral blood. Receptors originate from a woman aged 70-85 years with acute or convalescent COVID-19.

The chain links TRBV16 to TRBJ1-1; no reliable D call. V was trimmed by 4 bases and J by 1 base, leaving 7 bases between them. The germline gives CDR1 KGHSY, CDR2 FQNENV. This CDR3 has 13 amino acids. The CDR3 sequence is CASSPQANTEAFF. As DNA, the CDR3 is TGTGCCAGCAGCCCCCAGGCGAACACTGAAGCTTTCTTT.

This clone was detected only once. The V call is TRBV6-5, the J call TRBJ1-3; maybe TRBD1 (5 bases). V was clipped by 8 bases and J by 3 bases, with 11 bases between them. The CDR3 is 13 amino acids. Germline CDR1 MNHEY, CDR2 SVGAGI. The CDR3 loop is CASQTEVGNTIYF. As DNA, the CDR3 is TGTGCCAGCCAGACAGAGGTTGGAAACACCATATATTTT.

This sequence joins TRBV5-1 and TRBJ2-1; 9 bases match TRBD1. V gave up 3 bases and J gave up 6 bases; unmatched junction bases: 7. CDR1 is SGHRS, CDR2 YFSETQ, per germline. The CDR3 extends over 15 amino acids. CDR3 nucleotide sequence: TGCGCCAGCAGCTCTAGGACAGGGGCCGGCAATGAGCAGTTCTTC. Translating it yields CASSSRTGAGNEQFF.

This clone appeared a few times. This chain joins TRBV25-1 and TRBJ1-1, with D hard to call. This CDR3 region has 11 residues. V was pared by 10 bases and J by 1 base, with 7 bases between. Germline V gene lookup returns CDR1 MGHDK and CDR2 SYGVNS. The CDR3 sequence is CANQRNTEAFF. The CDR3 DNA sequence: TGTGCCAACCAGCGGAACACTGAAGCTTTCTTT. The entire variable domain, with the rest obtained from reference TRBV25-1 and TRBJ1-1, is as follows: EADIYQTPRYLVIGTGKKITLECSQTMGHDKMYWYQQDPGMELHLIHYSYGVNSTEKGDLSSESTVSRIRTEHFPLTLESARPSHTSQYLCANQRNTEAFFGQGTRLTVV.

The V call is TRBV12-3 or TRBV12-4, the J call TRBJ1-6, with 7 bases that match TRBD1. This CDR3 is built from 13 residues. The V gene end was trimmed by 4 bases and the J gene end by 8 bases; junction bases not matched to a gene: 2. The CDR3 DNA sequence: TGTGCCAGCAGTTGGGACAGTTATTCACCCCTCCACTTT. Translation: CASSWDSYSPLHF.

The rearrangement uses TRBV18 and TRBJ2-3; 10 nucleotides agree with TRBD1. The CDR3 extends over 15 amino acids. Trimming removed 1 base from V and 5 bases from J; junction bases left unmatched: 3. Germline V gene lookup returns CDR1 KGHSH and CDR2 LQKENI. CDR3: CASSPLGTGVDTQYF. As DNA, the CDR3 is TGTGCCAGCTCACCACTGGGGACAGGGGTAGATACGCAGTATTTT.

The chain employs TRBV5-1 and TRBJ1-1; the D gene is possibly TRBD1 (5 bases). Trimming cost V 0 bases and J 4 bases, with 10 bases left between them. Germline V gives CDR1 SGHRS, CDR2 YFSETQ. This CDR3 has 14 residues. The CDR3 DNA follows: TGCGCCAGCAGCTTGGCAATAAGGGGCACTGAAGCTTTCTTT. It encodes CASSLAIRGTEAFF.

This clone occurred many times. The J gene is TRBJ1-2, the V gene TRBV18, with TRBD1 matching 7 bases. The trim removed 5 bases at V and 6 bases at J, leaving 6 bases unmatched. Germline assignment: CDR1 KGHSH and CDR2 LQKENI. CDR3 length equals 13 residues. CDR3 DNA sequence: TGTGCCAGCTCAGTCGACAGGGTGGATGGCTACACCTTC. Its translation: CASSVDRVDGYTF.

This CDR3 reads CASSLIQGARTEAFF. Written as DNA, the CDR3 is TGCGCCAGCAGCTTGATACAGGGGGCGAGAACTGAAGCTTTCTTT. The gene calls are TRBV5-1 and TRBJ1-1, with 9 bases fitting TRBD1. V was pared by 1 base and J by 5 bases, with 6 bases of the junction left unmatched. Germline CDR1 is SGHRS and CDR2 is YFSETQ. CDR3 length: 15 residues.

The chain is built from TRBV2 and TRBJ2-3, with 12 positions matching TRBD2. The germline V gene encodes CDR1 SNHLY and CDR2 FYNNEI. CDR3 length equals 14 residues. Unmatched junction bases numbered 3, after V lost 5 bases and J lost 6 bases. CDR3 nucleotide sequence: TGTGCCAGCAGTCCCGGGACTAGCGGGGATACGCAGTATTTT. Amino acid sequence: CASSPGTSGDTQYF.

The chain recombines TRBV7-2 with TRBJ1-1, with 7 bases matching TRBD1. The CDR3 runs 14 residues. V gave up 3 bases and J gave up 10 bases; unmatched junction bases: 11. Looked up from germline, CDR1 is SGHTA and CDR2 is FQGNSA. In DNA form, the CDR3 reads TGTGCCAGCAGCTTGAACAGGGGAATGAGTACAGCTTTCTTT. The encoded protein is CASSLNRGMSTAFF.

The chain links TRBV20-1 to TRBJ1-3; possibly TRBD1 for D (6 bases). Trimming cost V 3 bases and J 9 bases, with 12 bases left between them. This CDR3 is 12 amino acids long. Germline V gene lookup returns CDR1 DFQATT and CDR2 SNEGSKA (reference sequence). The CDR3 here is CSASTGYSTIYF. The CDR3 coding sequence is TGCAGTGCTAGTACAGGGTATAGCACCATATATTTT.

The V call is TRBV6-2 or TRBV6-3, the J call TRBJ2-5, with 9 bases that match TRBD2. From germline, CDR1 is MNHEY and CDR2 SVGEGT. The CDR3 loop spans 17 amino acids. V dropped 2 bases and J dropped 2; count of bases not matched to a gene: 9. CDR3 residues: CASSYTPAGGQQETQYF. CDR3 DNA sequence: TGTGCCAGCAGTTACACGCCAGCGGGGGGCCAACAAGAGACCCAGTACTTC.

The rearrangement joins TRBV18 to TRBJ2-6; TRBD1 matches at 7 bases. There are 16 residues in the CDR3. From germline, CDR1 is KGHSH and CDR2 LQKENI. With V trimmed by 5 bases and J by 4 bases, 8 bases remained unmatched. The CDR3 DNA is TGTGCCAGCTCATATCTTACAGGGGACGGGGCCAACGTCCTGACTTTC. Translated, it gives CASSYLTGDGANVLTF.

CDR3 DNA: TGTGCCAGCAGCTTACGGGACATAACTGAAGCTTTCTTT. It encodes CASSLRDITEAFF. The chain recombines TRBV7-8 with TRBJ1-1; D might be TRBD1 (6 bases). This CDR3 has 13 residues. V was clipped by 2 bases and J by 5 bases, with 9 bases between them. CDR1 SGHVS and CDR2 FQNEAQ come from the germline V gene.

In this sample, this clone turned up a few times. The V call is TRBV18, the J call TRBJ1-5; 8 bases fit TRBD1. The CDR3 runs to 15 residues. The ends lost 6 bases at V and 4 bases at J; junction bases unmatched: 8. Per germline, CDR1 KGHSH and CDR2 LQKENI. CDR3 residues: CASSLLRGPNQPQHF. The CDR3 DNA is TGTGCCAGCTCCTTACTCAGGGGGCCAAATCAGCCCCAGCATTTT.

This chain links TRBV7-9 with TRBJ1-6, with D unresolved. This CDR3 spans 12 amino acids. V was clipped by 1 base and J by 13 bases, with 8 bases between them. The germline gives CDR1 SEHNR, CDR2 FQNEAQ (reference sequence). The DNA of the CDR3 is TGTGCCAGCAGCTTAGAGAGAGGGCCCCTCCACTTT. Translation: CASSLERGPLHF.

In regard to this clone: A read error may account for a junction end that differs from germline. This chain uses TRBV29-1 with TRBJ1-2; the D is unclear. This CDR3 contains 13 residues. CDR1 is SQVTM, CDR2 ANQGSEA, per germline. In nucleotides, the CDR3 is TGCAGCGTTCAAGACGCAGGCAACTATGGCTACACCTTC. Its translation is CSVQDAGNYGYTF.

V is TRBV5-1 and J is TRBJ1-3; TRBD1 might be the D (5 bases). This CDR3 is 17 amino acids long. Germline CDR1 is SGHRS and CDR2 is YFSETQ. The ends were cut back, 3 bases at V and 0 bases at J, with 16 bases in the middle. CDR3: CASSSQATLSSGNTIYF. CDR3 nucleotides: TGCGCCAGCAGCTCACAGGCAACCCTGAGCTCTGGAAACACCATATATTTT. Filled out from reference TRBV5-1 and TRBJ1-3, the complete variable domain reads KAGVTQTPRYLIKTRGQQVTLSCSPISGHRSVSWYQQTPGQGLQFLFEYFSETQRNKGNFPGRFSGRQFSNSRSEMNVSTLELGDSALYLCASSSQATLSSGNTIYFGEGSWLTVV.

The chain joins TRBV12-5 to TRBJ2-3; 8 bases map to TRBD1. Germline-derived CDR1 and CDR2 are LGHNT and FRNRAP. Trimming took 6 bases from V and 1 from J; bases not matched to a gene: 3. The CDR3 runs to 14 residues. The CDR3 coding sequence is TGTGCTAGTGGACCGGGACAGGGCACAGATACGCAGTATTTT. This codes for CASGPGQGTDTQYF.